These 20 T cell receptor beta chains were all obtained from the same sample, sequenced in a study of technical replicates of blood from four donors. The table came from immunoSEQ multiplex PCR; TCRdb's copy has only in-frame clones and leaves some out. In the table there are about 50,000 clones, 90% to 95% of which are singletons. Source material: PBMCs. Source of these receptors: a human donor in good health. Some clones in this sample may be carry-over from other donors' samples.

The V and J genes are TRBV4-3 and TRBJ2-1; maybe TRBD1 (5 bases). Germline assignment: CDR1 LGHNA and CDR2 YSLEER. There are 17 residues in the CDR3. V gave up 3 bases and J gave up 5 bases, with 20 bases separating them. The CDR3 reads CASSQTNKGIRHNEQFF. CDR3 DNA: TGCGCCAGCAGCCAGACCAATAAGGGGATAAGGCACAATGAGCAGTTCTTC.

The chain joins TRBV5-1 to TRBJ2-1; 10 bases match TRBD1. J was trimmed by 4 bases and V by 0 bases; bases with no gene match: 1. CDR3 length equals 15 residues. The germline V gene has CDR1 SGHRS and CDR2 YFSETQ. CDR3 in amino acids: CASSLGQGAYNEQFF. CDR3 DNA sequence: TGCGCCAGCAGCTTGGGACAGGGGGCTTACAATGAGCAGTTCTTC.

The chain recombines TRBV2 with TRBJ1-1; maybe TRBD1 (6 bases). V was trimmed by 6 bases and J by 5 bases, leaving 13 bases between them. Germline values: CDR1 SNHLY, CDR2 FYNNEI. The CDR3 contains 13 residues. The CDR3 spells CASRVTGFTEAFF. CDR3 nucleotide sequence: TGTGCCAGCAGGGTTACAGGGTTTACTGAAGCTTTCTTT.

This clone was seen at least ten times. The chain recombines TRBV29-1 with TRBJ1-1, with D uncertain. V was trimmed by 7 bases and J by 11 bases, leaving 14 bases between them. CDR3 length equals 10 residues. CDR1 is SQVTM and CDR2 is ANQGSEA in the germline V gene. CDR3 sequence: CSAGGLGAFF. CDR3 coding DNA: TGCAGCGCCGGAGGCCTGGGGGCTTTCTTT.

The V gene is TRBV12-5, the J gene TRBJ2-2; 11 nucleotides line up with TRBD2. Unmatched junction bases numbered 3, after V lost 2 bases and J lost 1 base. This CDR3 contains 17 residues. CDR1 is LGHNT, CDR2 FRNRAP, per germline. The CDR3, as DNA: TGTGCTAGTGGTTTGACAACTAGCGGGAGGAACACCGGGGAGCTGTTTTTT. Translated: CASGLTTSGRNTGELFF. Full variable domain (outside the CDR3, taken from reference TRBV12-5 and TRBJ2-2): DARVTQTPRHKVTEMGQEVTMRCQPILGHNTVFWYRQTMMQGLELLAYFRNRAPLDDSGMPKDRFSAEMPDATLATLKIQPSEPRDSAVYFCASGLTTSGRNTGELFFGEGSRLTVL.

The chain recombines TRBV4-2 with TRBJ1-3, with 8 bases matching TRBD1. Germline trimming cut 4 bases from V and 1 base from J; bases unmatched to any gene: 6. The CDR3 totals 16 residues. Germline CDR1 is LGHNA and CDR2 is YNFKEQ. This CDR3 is CASSLGQGSSGNTIYF. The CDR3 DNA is TGTGCCAGCAGCCTCGGACAGGGATCTTCTGGAAACACCATATATTTT.

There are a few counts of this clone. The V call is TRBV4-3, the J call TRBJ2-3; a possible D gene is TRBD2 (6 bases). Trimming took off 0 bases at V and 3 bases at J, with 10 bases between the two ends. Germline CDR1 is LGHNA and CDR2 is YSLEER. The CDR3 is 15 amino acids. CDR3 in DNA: TGCGCCAGCAGCCAAGAGGGACGGGAGACAGATACGCAGTATTTT. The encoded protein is CASSQEGRETDTQYF.

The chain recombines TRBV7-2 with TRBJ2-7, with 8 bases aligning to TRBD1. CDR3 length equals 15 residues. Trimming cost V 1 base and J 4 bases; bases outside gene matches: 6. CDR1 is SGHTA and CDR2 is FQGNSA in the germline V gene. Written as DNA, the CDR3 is TGTGCCAGCAGCTTAGTTGCAGGGGGCATATACGAGCAGTACTTC. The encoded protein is CASSLVAGGIYEQYF.

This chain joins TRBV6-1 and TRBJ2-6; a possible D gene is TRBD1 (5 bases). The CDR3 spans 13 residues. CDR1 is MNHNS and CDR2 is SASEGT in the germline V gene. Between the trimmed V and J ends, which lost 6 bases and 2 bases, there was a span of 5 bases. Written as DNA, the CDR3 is TGTGCCAGCAGAGGGGCTGGGGCCAACGTCCTGACTTTC. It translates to CASRGAGANVLTF.

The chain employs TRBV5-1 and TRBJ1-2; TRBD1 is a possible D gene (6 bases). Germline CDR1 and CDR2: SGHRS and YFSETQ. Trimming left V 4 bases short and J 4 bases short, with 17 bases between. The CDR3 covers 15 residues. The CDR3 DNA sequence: TGCGCCAGCAGCCGAGGGGGGGCGGCTTCCTATGGCTACACCTTC. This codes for CASSRGGAASYGYTF. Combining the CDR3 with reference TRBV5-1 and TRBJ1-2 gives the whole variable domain KAGVTQTPRYLIKTRGQQVTLSCSPISGHRSVSWYQQTPGQGLQFLFEYFSETQRNKGNFPGRFSGRQFSNSRSEMNVSTLELGDSALYLCASSRGGAASYGYTFGSGTRLTVV.

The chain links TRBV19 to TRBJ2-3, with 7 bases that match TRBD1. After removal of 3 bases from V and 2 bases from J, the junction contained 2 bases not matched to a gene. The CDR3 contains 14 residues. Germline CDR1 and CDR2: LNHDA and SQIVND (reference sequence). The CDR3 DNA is TGTGCCAGTAGTATTGGACAGGTCACAGATACGCAGTATTTT. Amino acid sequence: CASSIGQVTDTQYF.

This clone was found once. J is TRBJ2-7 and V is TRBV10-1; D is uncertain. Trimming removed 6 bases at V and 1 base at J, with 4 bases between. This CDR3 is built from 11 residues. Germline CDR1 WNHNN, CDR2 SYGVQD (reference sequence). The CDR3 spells CASRTSYEQYF. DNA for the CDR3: TGCGCCAGCAGGACATCCTACGAGCAGTACTTC.

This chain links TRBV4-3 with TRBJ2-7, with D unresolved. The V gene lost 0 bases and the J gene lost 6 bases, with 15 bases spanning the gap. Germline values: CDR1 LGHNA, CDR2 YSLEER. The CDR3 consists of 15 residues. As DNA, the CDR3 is TGCGCCAGCAGCCAAGATCTTGGGCCCTCCGCCGAGCAGTACTTC. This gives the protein CASSQDLGPSAEQYF.

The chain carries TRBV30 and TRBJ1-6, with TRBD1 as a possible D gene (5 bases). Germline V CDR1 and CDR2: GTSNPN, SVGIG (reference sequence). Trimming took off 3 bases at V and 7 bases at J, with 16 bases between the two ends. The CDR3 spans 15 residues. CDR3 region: CAWSLYGGGNSPLHF. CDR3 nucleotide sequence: TGTGCCTGGAGCCTTTACGGGGGTGGGAATTCACCCCTCCACTTT.

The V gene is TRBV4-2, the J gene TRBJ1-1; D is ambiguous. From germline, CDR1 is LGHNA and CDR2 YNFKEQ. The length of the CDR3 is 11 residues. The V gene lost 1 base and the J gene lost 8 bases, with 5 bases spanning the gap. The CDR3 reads CASSQGREAFF. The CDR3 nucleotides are TGTGCCAGCAGCCAAGGCAGGGAAGCTTTCTTT.

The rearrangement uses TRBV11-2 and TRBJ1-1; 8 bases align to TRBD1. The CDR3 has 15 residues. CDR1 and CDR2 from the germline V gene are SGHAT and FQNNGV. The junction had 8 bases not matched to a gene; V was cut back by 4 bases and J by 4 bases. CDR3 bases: TGTGCCAGCAGCTCATACAGGGGGAAGGGCACTGAAGCTTTCTTT. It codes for CASSSYRGKGTEAFF.

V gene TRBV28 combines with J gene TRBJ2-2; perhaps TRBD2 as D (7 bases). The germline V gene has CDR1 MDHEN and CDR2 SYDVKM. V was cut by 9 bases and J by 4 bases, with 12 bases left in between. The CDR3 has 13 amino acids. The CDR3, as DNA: TGTGCCAGTAGCGCGGGGGCCACCGGGGAGCTGTTTTTT. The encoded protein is CASSAGATGELFF.

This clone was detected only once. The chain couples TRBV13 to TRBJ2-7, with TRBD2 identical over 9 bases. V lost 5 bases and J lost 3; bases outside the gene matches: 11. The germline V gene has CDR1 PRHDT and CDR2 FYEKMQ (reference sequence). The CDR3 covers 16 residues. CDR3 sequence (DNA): TGTGCCAGCAGCCCCCGTGACAGGCGGGGGGGCTACGAGCAGTACTTC. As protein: CASSPRDRRGGYEQYF.

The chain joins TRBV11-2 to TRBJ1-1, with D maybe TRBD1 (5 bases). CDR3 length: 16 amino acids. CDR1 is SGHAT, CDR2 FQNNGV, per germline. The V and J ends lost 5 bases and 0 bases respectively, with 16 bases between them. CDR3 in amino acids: CASSPRRDPMNTEAFF. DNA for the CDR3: TGTGCCAGCAGCCCTCGGAGGGACCCTATGAACACTGAAGCTTTCTTT.

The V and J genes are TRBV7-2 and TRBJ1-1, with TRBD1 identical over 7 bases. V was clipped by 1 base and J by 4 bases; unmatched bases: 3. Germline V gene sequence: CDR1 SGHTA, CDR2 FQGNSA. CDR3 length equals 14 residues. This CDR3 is CASSLDDRATEAFF. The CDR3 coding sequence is TGTGCCAGCAGCTTAGATGACAGGGCCACTGAAGCTTTCTTT.